The clone carrying this T cell receptor beta chain appeared a few times. TCRdb called the RT-PCR reads again in MiXCR, with one record for every CDR3 protein. The sample has some 570,000 distinct CDR3 sequences, over 9% seen once; the top ten hold 9.5% to 12%. The sample is drawn from a study of response to subunit inactivated influenza vaccine. The CDR3 loop spans 16 amino acids. Trimming at V came to 4 bases and at J to 0 bases, leaving 6 bases not matched to a gene. Germline CDR1 and CDR2: SGHRS and YFSETQ. This sample was shared with a second study, whose subject was T cells expressing NK-cell markers. This second study says: In generating TCR beta cDNA, 5'RACE template switching with UMIs was used.

The sequence was collected from a man aged 45-60 years who received an inactivated influenza vaccine. The J gene is TRBJ2-3, the V gene TRBV5-1; 9 bases are a match to TRBD2. Sequenced here: PBMCs from blood, sampled on the day of vaccination. The CDR3 region is CASSPGTSFSTDTQYF. CDR3 DNA: TGCGCCAGCAGCCCTGGGACTAGCTTCAGCACAGATACGCAGTATTTT.